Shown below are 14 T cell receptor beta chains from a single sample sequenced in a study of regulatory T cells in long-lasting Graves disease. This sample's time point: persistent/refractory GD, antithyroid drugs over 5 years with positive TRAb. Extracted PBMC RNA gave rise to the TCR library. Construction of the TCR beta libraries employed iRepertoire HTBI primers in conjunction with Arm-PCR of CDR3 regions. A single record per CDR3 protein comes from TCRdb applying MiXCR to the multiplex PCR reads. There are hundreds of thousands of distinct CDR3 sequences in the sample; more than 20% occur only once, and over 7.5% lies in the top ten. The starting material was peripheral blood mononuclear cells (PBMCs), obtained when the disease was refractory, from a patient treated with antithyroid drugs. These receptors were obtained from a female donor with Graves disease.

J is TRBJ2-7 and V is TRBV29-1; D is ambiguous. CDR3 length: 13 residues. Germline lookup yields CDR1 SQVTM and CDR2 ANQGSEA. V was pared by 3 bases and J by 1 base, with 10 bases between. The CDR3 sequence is CSVEVGTSYEQYF. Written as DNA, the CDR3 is TGCAGCGTTGAGGTAGGCACATCCTACGAGCAGTACTTC.

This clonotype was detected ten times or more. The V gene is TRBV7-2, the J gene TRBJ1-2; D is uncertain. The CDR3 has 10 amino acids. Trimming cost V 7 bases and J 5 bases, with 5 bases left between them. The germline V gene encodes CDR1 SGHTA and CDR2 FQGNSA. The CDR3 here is CASIGYGYTF. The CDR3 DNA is TGTGCCAGCATCGGGTATGGCTACACCTTC.

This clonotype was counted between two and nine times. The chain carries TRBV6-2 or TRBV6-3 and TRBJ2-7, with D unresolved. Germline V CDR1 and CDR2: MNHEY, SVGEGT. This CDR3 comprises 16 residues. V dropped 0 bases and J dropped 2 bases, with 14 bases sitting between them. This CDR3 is CASSYSLLLRTYEQYF. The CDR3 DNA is TGTGCCAGCAGTTACTCGCTTCTTTTGAGGACCTACGAGCAGTACTTC.

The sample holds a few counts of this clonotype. The CDR3: CSANLQDGYTF. CDR3 nucleotide sequence: TGCAGTGCTAACCTCCAAGATGGCTACACCTTC. The V and J genes are TRBV20-1 and TRBJ1-2; D is unclear. With 4 bases removed from V and 6 bases from J, the gap between germline ends came to 9 bases. The CDR3 is 11 amino acids. Germline lookup yields CDR1 DFQATT and CDR2 SNEGSKA (reference sequence).

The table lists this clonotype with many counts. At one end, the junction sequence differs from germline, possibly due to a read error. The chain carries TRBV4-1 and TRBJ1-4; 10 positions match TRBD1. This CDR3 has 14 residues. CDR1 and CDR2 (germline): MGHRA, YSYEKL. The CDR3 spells CASSQGTGDEKLFF. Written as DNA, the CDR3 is TGTGCCAGCAGCCAAGGGACAGGGGATGAAAAACTGTTTTTT.

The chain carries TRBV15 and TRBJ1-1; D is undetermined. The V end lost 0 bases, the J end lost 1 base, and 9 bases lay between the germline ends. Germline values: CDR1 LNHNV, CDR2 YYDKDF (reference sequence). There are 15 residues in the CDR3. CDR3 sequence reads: CATSRDRVWNTEAFF. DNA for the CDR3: TGTGCCACCAGCAGAGACCGGGTGTGGAACACTGAAGCTTTCTTT.

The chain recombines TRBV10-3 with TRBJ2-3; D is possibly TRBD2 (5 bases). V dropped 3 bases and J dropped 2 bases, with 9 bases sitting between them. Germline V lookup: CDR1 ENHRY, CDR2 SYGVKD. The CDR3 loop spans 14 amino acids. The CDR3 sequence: CAISERLATDTQYF. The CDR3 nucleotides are TGTGCCATCAGTGAACGGCTAGCCACAGATACGCAGTATTTT.

CDR3 loop: CAWKPGTGGQPQHF. The CDR3 bases are TGTGCCTGGAAACCCGGGACAGGGGGTCAGCCCCAGCATTTT. This chain uses TRBV30 with TRBJ1-5; 11 nucleotides line up with TRBD1. Germline CDR1 reads GTSNPN; CDR2 reads SVGIG (reference sequence). J lost 6 bases, V lost 4 bases, and 5 bases had no gene match. CDR3 length: 14 residues.

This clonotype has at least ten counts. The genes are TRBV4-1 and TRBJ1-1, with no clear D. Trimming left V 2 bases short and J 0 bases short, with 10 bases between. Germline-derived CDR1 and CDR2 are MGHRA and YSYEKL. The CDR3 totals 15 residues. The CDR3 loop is CASSQHTSLNTEAFF. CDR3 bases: TGCGCCAGCAGCCAACACACTTCATTGAACACTGAAGCTTTCTTT.

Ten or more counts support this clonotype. The CDR3 sequence: CASGLRGLAAYEQYF. CDR3 in DNA: TGTGCTAGTGGTTTACGGGGACTAGCGGCCTACGAGCAGTACTTC. The chain has TRBV12-5 and TRBJ2-7, with 11 bases aligning to TRBD2. The CDR3 runs 15 residues. CDR1 and CDR2 from the germline V gene are LGHNT and FRNRAP. The ends lost 3 bases at V and 2 bases at J; junction bases unmatched: 3.

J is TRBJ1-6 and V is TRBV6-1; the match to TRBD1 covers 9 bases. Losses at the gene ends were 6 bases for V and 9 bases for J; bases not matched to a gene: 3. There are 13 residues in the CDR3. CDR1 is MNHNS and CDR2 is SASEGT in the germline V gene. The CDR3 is CASRDRGRSPLHF. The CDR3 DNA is TGTGCCAGCAGGGACAGGGGTCGTTCACCCCTCCACTTT.

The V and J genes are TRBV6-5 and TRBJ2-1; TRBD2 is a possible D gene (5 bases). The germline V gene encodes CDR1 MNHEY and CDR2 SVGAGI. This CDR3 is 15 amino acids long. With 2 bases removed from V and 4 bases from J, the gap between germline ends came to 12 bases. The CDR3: CASSYRDIWYNEQFF. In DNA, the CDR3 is TGTGCCAGCAGTTACCGGGATATTTGGTACAATGAGCAGTTCTTC.

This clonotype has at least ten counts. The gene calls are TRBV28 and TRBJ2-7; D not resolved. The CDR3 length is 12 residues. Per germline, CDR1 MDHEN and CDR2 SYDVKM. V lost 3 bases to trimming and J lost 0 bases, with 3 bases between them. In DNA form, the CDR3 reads TGTGCCAGCAGTTTCCGCTCCTACGAGCAGTACTTC. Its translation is CASSFRSYEQYF.

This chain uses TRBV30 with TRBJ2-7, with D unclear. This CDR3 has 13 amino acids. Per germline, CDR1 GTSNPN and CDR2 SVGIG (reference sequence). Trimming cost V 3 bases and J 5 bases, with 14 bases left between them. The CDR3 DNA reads TGTGCCTGGAGGGAATCCAGGCTCCACGAGCAGTACTTC. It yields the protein CAWRESRLHEQYF.